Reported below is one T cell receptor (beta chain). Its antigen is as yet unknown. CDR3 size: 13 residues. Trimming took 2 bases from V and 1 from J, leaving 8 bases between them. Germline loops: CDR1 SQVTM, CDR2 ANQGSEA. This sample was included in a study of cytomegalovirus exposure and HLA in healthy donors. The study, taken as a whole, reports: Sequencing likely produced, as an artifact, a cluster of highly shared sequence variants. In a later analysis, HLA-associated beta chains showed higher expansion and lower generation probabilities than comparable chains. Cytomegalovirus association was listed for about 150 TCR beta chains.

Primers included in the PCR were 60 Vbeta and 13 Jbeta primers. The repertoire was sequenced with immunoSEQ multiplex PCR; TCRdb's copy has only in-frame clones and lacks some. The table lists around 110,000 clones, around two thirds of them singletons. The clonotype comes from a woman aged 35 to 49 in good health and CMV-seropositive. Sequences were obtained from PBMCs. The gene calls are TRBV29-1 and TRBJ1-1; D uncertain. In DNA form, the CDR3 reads TGCAGCGTTGAACCCGGGAAGAACACTGAAGCTTTCTTT. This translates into CSVEPGKNTEAFF.